This is a list of T cell receptor beta chains from one sample in a study of cytomegalovirus exposure and HLA in healthy donors. The assay was immunoSEQ multiplex PCR, and TCRdb's table has in-frame clones only and misses some. The sample holds 85,000 to 100,000 clones; about two thirds are singletons and the top ten take around 2%. The sample comprised PBMCs. These receptors came from a human donor in good health. CDR3s include the opening cysteine and the closing phenylalanine or tryptophan.

V: TRBV19; CDR3: CASSIQQGAEAFF
V: TRBV7-3; CDR3: CASSLTAGKGEKLFF
V: TRBV5-1; CDR3: CASSLETGFDEKLFF
V: TRBV4-3; CDR3: CASSQGTGGKIF
V: TRBV5-1; CDR3: CASSYTSGGTSTDTQYF
V: TRBV10-3; CDR3: CAISGHNEQFF
V: TRBV2; CDR3: CASTRDRTYEQYF
V: TRBV10-3; CDR3: CAISESGGGGTEAFF
V: TRBV19; CDR3: CASSQGLNTEAFF
V: TRBV10-3; CDR3: CAIRQQSSGNTIYF
V: TRBV5-1; CDR3: CASSLEGGLDEQFF
V: TRBV4-3; CDR3: CASSQDPATYEQYF
V: TRBV7-9; CDR3: CASSLASGAFNEKLFF
V: TRBV7-9; CDR3: CASSYDRVDGGELFF
V: TRBV11-2; CDR3: CASSSDYQETQYF
V: TRBV7-3; CDR3: CASSLSAYNEQFF
V: TRBV5-1; CDR3: CASNQGAGDTQYF
V: TRBV4-3; CDR3: CASSQDGPGRWTGGTYEQYF
V: TRBV7-9; CDR3: CATRQGSYEQYF
V: TRBV7-3; CDR3: CASSLRGLAGSQLDTQYF
V: TRBV13; CDR3: CASSLGGGPYNEQFF
V: TRBV18; CDR3: CASSPERGRTDTQYF
V: TRBV19; CDR3: CASSRGGVETQYF
V: TRBV7-9; CDR3: CASSHNGGLSSGNTIYF
V: TRBV27; CDR3: CATWGRPMNTGELFF
V: TRBV5-4; CDR3: CASSPNQGVDTEAFF